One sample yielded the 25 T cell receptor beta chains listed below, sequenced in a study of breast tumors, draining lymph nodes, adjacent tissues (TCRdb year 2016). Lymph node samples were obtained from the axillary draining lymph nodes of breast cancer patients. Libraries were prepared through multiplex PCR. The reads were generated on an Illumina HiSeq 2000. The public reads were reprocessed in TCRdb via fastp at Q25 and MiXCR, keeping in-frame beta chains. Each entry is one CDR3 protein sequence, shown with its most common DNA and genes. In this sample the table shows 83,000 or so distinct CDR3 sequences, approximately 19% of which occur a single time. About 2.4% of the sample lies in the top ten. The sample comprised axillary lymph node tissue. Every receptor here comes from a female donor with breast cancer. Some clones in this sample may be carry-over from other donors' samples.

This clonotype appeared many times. The CDR3 bases are TGTGCCAGCAGGAACAGGGGGCTCGACAATGAGCAGTTCTTC. Its translation is CASRNRGLDNEQFF. The genes are TRBV6-2 or TRBV6-3 and TRBJ2-1; 9 positions match TRBD1. Germline V gene lookup returns CDR1 MNHEY and CDR2 SVGEGT. This CDR3 has 14 residues. With 6 bases clipped from V and 5 bases from J, the junction kept 5 bases outside the gene matches.

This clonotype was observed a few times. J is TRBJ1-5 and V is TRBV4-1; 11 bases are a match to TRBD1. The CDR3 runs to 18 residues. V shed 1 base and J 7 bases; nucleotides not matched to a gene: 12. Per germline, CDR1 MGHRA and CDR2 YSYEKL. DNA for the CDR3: TGCGCCAGCAGCCAAGGAAGCGGACAGGGGGCTTATAGGCAGCCCCAGCATTTT. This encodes CASSQGSGQGAYRQPQHF.

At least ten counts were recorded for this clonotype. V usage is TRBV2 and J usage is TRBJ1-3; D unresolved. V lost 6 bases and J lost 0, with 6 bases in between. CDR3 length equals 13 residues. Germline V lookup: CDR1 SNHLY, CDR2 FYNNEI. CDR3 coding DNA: TGTGCCAGCAGGCAGGACTCTGGAAACACCATATATTTT. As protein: CASRQDSGNTIYF.

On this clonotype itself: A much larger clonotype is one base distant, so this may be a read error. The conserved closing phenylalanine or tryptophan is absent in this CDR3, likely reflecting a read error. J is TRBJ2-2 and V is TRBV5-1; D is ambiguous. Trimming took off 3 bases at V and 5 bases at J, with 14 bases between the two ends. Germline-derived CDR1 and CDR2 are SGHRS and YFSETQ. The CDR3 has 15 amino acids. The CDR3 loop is CASSSSPISTGELFS. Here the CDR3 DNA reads TGCGCCAGCAGCTCGTCTCCCATCTCAACCGGGGAGCTGTTTTCT.

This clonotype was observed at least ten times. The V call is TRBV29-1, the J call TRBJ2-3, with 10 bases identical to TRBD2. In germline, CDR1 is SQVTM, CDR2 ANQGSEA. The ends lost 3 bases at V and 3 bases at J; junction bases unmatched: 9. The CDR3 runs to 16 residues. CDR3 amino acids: CSVEGRSGRATDTQYF. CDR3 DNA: TGCAGCGTTGAGGGTCGGAGCGGGAGGGCGACAGATACGCAGTATTTT.

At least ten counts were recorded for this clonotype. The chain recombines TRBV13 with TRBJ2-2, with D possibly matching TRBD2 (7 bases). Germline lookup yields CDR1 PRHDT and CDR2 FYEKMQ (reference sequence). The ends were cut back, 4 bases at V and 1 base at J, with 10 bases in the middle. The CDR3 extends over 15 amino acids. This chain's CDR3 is CASSSGGQNTGELFF. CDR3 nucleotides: TGTGCCAGCAGCTCGGGGGGCCAGAACACCGGGGAGCTGTTTTTT.

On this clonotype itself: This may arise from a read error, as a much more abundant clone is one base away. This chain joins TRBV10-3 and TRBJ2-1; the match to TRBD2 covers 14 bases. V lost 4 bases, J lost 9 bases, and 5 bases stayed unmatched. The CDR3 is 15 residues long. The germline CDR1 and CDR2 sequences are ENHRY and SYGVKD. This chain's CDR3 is CAISATGTSGSEQFF. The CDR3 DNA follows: TGTGCCATCAGTGCGACCGGGACTAGCGGGAGTGAGCAGTTCTTC.

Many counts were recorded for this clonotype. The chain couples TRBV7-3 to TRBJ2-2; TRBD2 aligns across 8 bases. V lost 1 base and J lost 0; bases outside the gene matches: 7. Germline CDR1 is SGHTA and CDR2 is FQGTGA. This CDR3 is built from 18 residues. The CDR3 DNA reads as TGTGCCAGCAGCTTAAACCCGGTTAGCGGGGCGAACACCGGGGAGCTGTTTTTT. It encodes CASSLNPVSGANTGELFF.

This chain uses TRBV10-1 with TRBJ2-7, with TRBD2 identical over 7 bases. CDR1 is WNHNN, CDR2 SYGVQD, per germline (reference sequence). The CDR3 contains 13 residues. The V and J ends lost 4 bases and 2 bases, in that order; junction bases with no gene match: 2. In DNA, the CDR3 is TGCGCCAGCAGTGCTAGCGGAGCCTACGAGCAGTACTTC. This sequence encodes CASSASGAYEQYF.

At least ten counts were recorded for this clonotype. The CDR3 reads CASSDTGVGGYTF. CDR3 coding DNA: TGTGCCAGCAGTGACACAGGGGTGGGTGGCTACACCTTC. This chain joins TRBV6-4 and TRBJ1-2; 7 bases agree with TRBD1. The germline V gene has CDR1 MRHNA and CDR2 SNTAGT. V was pared by 2 bases and J by 7 bases, with 4 bases of the junction left unmatched. This CDR3 is built from 13 residues.

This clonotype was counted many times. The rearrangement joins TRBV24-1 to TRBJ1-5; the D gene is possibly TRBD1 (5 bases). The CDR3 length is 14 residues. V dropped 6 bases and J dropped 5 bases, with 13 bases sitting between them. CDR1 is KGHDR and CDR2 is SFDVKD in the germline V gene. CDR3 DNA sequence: TGTGCCACCAGTACCAATTTGGGGGATCAGCCCCAGCATTTT. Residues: CATSTNLGDQPQHF.

Here the CDR3 DNA reads TGCAGTGCTAGAGATGACGACCATGGTACGCAGTATTTT. It is translated as CSARDDDHGTQYF. The chain has TRBV20-1 and TRBJ2-3; D is undetermined. The CDR3 extends over 13 amino acids. Trimming took 0 bases from V and 8 from J, leaving 12 bases between them. CDR1 and CDR2 (germline): DFQATT, SNEGSKA (reference sequence).

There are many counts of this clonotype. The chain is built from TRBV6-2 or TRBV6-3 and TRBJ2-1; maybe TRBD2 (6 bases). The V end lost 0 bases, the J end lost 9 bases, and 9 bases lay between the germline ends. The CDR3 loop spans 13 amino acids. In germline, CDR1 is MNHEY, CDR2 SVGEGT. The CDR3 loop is CASSYSGGGEQFF. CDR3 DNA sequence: TGTGCCAGCAGTTACTCGGGAGGTGGTGAGCAGTTCTTC.

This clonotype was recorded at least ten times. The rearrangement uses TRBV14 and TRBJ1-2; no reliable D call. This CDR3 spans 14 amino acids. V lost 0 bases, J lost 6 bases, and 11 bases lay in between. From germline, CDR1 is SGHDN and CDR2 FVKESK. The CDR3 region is CASSQDLGSNGYTF. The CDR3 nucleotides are TGTGCCAGCAGCCAAGATCTGGGCAGCAATGGCTACACCTTC.

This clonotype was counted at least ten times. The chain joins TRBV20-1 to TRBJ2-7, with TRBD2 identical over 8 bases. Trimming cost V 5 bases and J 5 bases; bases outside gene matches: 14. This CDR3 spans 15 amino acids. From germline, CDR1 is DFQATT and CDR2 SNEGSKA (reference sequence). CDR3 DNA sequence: TGCAGTGCTCTAGCGGGCACCGCTACATTAAACGAGCAGTACTTC. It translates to CSALAGTATLNEQYF.

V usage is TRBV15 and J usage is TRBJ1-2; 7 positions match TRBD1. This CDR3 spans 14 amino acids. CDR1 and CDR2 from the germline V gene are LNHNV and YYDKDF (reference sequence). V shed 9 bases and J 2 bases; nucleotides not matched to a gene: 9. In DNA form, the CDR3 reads TGTGCCACGAGGGATTCGACAGGGAACTATGGCTACACCTTC. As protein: CATRDSTGNYGYTF.

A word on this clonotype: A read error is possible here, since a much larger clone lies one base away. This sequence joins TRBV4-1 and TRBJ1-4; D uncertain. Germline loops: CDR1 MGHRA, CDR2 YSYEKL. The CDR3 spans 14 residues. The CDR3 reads CASSQEPGYEELFF. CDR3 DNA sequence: TGCGCCAGCAGCCAAGAGCCGGGTTATGAAGAACTGTTTTTT.

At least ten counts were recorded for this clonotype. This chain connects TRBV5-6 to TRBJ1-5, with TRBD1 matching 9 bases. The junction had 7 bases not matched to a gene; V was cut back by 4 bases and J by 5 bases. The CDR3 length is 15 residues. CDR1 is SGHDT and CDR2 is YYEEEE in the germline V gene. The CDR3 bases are TGTGCCAGCAGCCATGGGACAGGGAGAGATCAGCCCCAGCATTTT. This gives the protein CASSHGTGRDQPQHF. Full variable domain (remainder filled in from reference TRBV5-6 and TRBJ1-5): DAGVTQSPTHLIKTRGQQVTLRCSPKSGHDTVSWYQQALGQGPQFIFQYYEEEERQRGNFPDRFSGHQFPNYSSELNVNALLLGDSALYLCASSHGTGRDQPQHFGDGTRLSIL.

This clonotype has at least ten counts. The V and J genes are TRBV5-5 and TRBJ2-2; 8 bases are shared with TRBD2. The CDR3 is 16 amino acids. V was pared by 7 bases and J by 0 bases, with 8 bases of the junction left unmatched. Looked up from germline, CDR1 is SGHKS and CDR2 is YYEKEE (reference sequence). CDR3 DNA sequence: TGTGCCAGCCGTAAGGCGGGAGGCACGAACACCGGGGAGCTGTTTTTT. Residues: CASRKAGGTNTGELFF.

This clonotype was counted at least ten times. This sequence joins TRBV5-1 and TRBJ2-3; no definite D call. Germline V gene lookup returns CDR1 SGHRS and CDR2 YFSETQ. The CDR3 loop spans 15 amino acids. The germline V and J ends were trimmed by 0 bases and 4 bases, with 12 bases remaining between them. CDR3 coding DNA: TGCGCCAGCAGCTTGGTCGGCCAGACCCCAGATACGCAGTATTTT. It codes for CASSLVGQTPDTQYF.

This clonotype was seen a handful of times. In nucleotides, the CDR3 is TGTGCCAGCCACGGACTAGCGGGAGGGCCGTATGCCTACAATGAGCAGTTCTTC. Protein: CASHGLAGGPYAYNEQFF. The V and J genes are TRBV12-3 or TRBV12-4 and TRBJ2-1; TRBD2 matches at 15 bases. This CDR3 is built from 18 residues. Trimming removed 8 bases from V and 2 bases from J; junction bases left unmatched: 10.

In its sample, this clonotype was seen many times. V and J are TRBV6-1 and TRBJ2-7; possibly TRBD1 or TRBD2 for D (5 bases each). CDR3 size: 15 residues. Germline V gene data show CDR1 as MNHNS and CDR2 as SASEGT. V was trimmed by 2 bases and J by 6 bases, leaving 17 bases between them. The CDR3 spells CASSELGAGTVEQYF. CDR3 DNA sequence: TGTGCCAGCAGTGAACTTGGGGCGGGTACGGTCGAGCAGTACTTC.

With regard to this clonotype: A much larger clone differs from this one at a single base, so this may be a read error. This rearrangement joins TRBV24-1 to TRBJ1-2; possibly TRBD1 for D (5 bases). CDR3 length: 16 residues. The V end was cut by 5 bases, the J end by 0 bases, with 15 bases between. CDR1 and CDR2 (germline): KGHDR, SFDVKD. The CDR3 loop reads CATSGTRGGSNYGYTF. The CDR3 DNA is TGTGCCACCAGTGGTACCCGCGGGGGTTCTAACTATGGCTACACCTTC.

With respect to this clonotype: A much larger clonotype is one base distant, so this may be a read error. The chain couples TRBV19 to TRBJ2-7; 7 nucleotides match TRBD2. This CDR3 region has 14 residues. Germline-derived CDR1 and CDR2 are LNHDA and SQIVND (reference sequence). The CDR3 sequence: CASSPAGITYEQHF. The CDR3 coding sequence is TGTGCCAGTAGCCCAGCGGGAATTACTTACGAGCAGCACTTC. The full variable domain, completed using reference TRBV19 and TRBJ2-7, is DGGITQSPKYLFRKEGQNVTLSCEQNLNHDAMYWYRQDPGQGLRLIYYSQIVNDFQKGDIAEGYSVSREKKESFPLTVTSAQKNPTAFYLCASSPAGITYEQHFGPGTRLTVT.

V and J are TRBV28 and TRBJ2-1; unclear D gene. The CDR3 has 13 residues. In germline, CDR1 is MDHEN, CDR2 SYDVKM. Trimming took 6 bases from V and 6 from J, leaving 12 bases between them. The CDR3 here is CASRRSASNEQFF. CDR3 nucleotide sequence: TGTGCCAGCAGGAGGTCCGCGAGCAATGAGCAGTTCTTC.